These 20 T cell receptor beta chains were all obtained from the same sample, sequenced in a study of control samples from healthy donors and cancer patients. Produced via immunoSEQ multiplex PCR; TCRdb's table is partial and in-frame only. The top ten hold 2.5% of the sample, which has roughly 100,000 clones, about 91% seen once. Sequencing was done on a sample of blood. These receptors were obtained from a woman aged 18-35 years in good health.

This clone was counted only a few times. Additional DNA sequences in this sample encode the identical CDR3. The CDR3 here is CASSFGEKLFF. CDR3 bases: TGTGCCAGCTCTTTTGGGGAAAAACTGTTTTTT. The chain combines TRBV12-3 or TRBV12-4 with TRBJ1-4; D is undetermined. The CDR3 covers 11 residues. V gave up 8 bases and J gave up 8 bases, with 9 bases separating them.

The chain couples TRBV7-2 to TRBJ1-4; 9 nucleotides line up with TRBD1. The CDR3 totals 15 residues. Trimming removed 5 bases from V and 8 bases from J; junction bases left unmatched: 9. Germline CDR1 reads SGHTA; CDR2 reads FQGNSA. The CDR3 bases are TGTGCCAGCAGCAAAGGACAGGGGAGGAACGAAAAACTGTTTTTT. Translating gives CASSKGQGRNEKLFF.

The chain joins TRBV7-8 to TRBJ2-6; D remains unclear. Germline lookup yields CDR1 SGHVS and CDR2 FQNEAQ. Trimming stripped 3 bases from V and 4 bases from J, with 4 bases between. The CDR3 contains 13 residues. CDR3 sequence (DNA): TGTGCCAGCAGCTTCACCGGGGCCAACGTCCTGACTTTC. It yields the protein CASSFTGANVLTF.

The gene calls are TRBV10-3 and TRBJ1-1, with D perhaps matching TRBD1 (5 bases). This CDR3 is built from 11 residues. CDR1 is ENHRY, CDR2 SYGVKD, per germline. Trimming cost V 8 bases and J 3 bases, with 7 bases left between them. CDR3: CAIGRDTEAFF. The DNA for the CDR3 is TGTGCCATCGGCAGGGACACTGAAGCTTTCTTT.

The rearrangement links TRBV6-6 to TRBJ1-3; D gene uncertain. The CDR3 runs to 16 residues. Trimming pared 6 bases from V and 1 base from J, leaving 16 bases between. Germline V gene lookup returns CDR1 MNHNY and CDR2 SVGAGI (reference sequence). The CDR3 reads CASRRPGGGSGNTIYF. CDR3 sequence (DNA): TGTGCCAGCAGGAGACCGGGCGGTGGGTCTGGAAACACCATATATTTT.

This clone appeared once. The chain combines TRBV29-1 with TRBJ2-7; TRBD2 is a possible D gene (5 bases). CDR3 length: 11 amino acids. Trimming stripped 1 base from V and 5 bases from J, with 6 bases between. Germline-derived CDR1 and CDR2 are SQVTM and ANQGSEA. This CDR3 is CSVEGGDEQYF. CDR3 DNA: TGCAGCGTTGAAGGGGGAGACGAGCAGTACTTC.

The chain has TRBV12-2 and TRBJ1-6. TRBV12-2 is reported as a pseudogene. The CDR3 covers 15 residues. In DNA, the CDR3 is TGTGCAAGTCGCATGGAAGACCCCAATAATTCACCCCTCCACTTT. It translates to CASRMEDPNNSPLHF.

The rearrangement uses TRBV4-3 and TRBJ1-1; a weak D match, TRBD1 (6 bases). This CDR3 contains 14 residues. Trimming took off 1 base at V and 4 bases at J, with 10 bases between the two ends. CDR1 LGHNA and CDR2 YSLEER come from the germline V gene. CDR3: CASSQALGGTEAFF. In DNA form, the CDR3 reads TGCGCCAGCAGCCAAGCTTTAGGGGGCACTGAAGCTTTCTTT.

The chain couples TRBV9 to TRBJ2-2, with TRBD2 as a possible D gene (6 bases). Germline loops: CDR1 SGDLS, CDR2 YYNGEE. The CDR3 extends over 19 amino acids. The V end lost 4 bases, the J end lost 1 base, and 23 bases lay between the germline ends. CDR3 sequence: CASSTKGSLGGMNTGELFF. DNA for the CDR3: TGTGCCAGCAGCACTAAGGGCAGTTTGGGCGGGATGAACACCGGGGAGCTGTTTTTT.

The chain uses TRBV9 and TRBJ1-4; no definite D call. This CDR3 is built from 14 residues. Trimming shortened V by 2 bases and J by 6 bases, and 11 bases separated the two germline ends. CDR1 and CDR2 from the germline V gene are SGDLS and YYNGEE. CDR3 sequence reads: CASSVGIADEKLFF. The CDR3 region has the DNA TGTGCCAGCAGCGTGGGCATCGCGGATGAAAAACTGTTTTTT.

This clone was counted between two and nine times. The chain joins TRBV6-1 to TRBJ2-7, with 7 bases identical to TRBD1. There are 15 residues in the CDR3. V dropped 3 bases and J dropped 3; count of bases not matched to a gene: 8. CDR1 MNHNS and CDR2 SASEGT come from the germline V gene. The CDR3 loop reads CASSDRKRQGYEQYF. CDR3 nucleotides: TGTGCCAGCAGTGACCGCAAACGACAGGGCTACGAGCAGTACTTC.

The chain employs TRBV6-6 and TRBJ1-6; D remains unclear. V was shortened by 5 bases and J by 4 bases, with 12 bases between the two germline ends. In germline, CDR1 is MNHNY, CDR2 SVGAGI (reference sequence). The CDR3 extends over 15 amino acids. The DNA of the CDR3 is TGTGCCAGCAGTACCGGCGGAGGTTATAATTCACCCCTCCACTTT. It encodes CASSTGGGYNSPLHF.

V is TRBV7-9 and J is TRBJ2-7; D is uncertain. The CDR3 sequence is 12 residues long. Trimming shortened V by 3 bases and J by 6 bases, and 9 bases separated the two germline ends. Per germline, CDR1 SEHNR and CDR2 FQNEAQ (reference sequence). The CDR3 protein is CASSLGFGEQYF. The CDR3 DNA is TGTGCCAGCAGCTTGGGGTTCGGCGAGCAGTACTTC.

This clone was found once. V gene TRBV14 combines with J gene TRBJ1-2, with D unresolved. This CDR3 is built from 19 residues. Germline CDR1 is SGHDN and CDR2 is FVKESK. Trimming removed 0 bases from V and 2 bases from J, with 22 bases in between. CDR3 sequence (DNA): TGTGCCAGCAGCCAAGAGGGTGGAGAGACATATGTGGAGAACTATGGCTACACCTTC. Translating gives CASSQEGGETYVENYGYTF.

This chain joins TRBV28 and TRBJ2-3; D call uncertain. Germline CDR1 is MDHEN and CDR2 is SYDVKM. The CDR3 contains 14 residues. The V end was cut by 3 bases, the J end by 0 bases, with 7 bases between. CDR3 DNA sequence: TGTGCCAGCAGTTTTGCAGCTAGCACAGATACGCAGTATTTT. Protein: CASSFAASTDTQYF. The entire variable domain, with the rest obtained from reference TRBV28 and TRBJ2-3, is as follows: DVKVTQSSRYLVKRTGEKVFLECVQDMDHENMFWYRQDPGLGLRLIYFSYDVKMKEKGDIPEGYSVSREKKERFSLILESASTNQTSMYLCASSFAASTDTQYFGPGTRLTVL.

The chain combines TRBV5-4 with TRBJ1-2; D may be TRBD1 (5 bases). The germline gives CDR1 SGHNT, CDR2 YYREEE (reference sequence). V was trimmed by 4 bases and J by 6 bases, leaving 19 bases between them. The CDR3 spans 15 residues. The CDR3 here is CASSPLAGRLDGYTF. DNA of the CDR3: TGTGCCAGCAGCCCCCTAGCGGGACGGCTTGATGGCTACACCTTC.

The V gene is TRBV6-4, the J gene TRBJ1-5, with 9 nucleotides matching TRBD1. CDR1 is MRHNA, CDR2 SNTAGT, per germline. The CDR3 extends over 17 amino acids. V shed 4 bases and J 0 bases; nucleotides not matched to a gene: 7. CDR3 region: CASSVGTGLYSNQPQHF. The CDR3 coding sequence is TGTGCCAGCAGTGTAGGGACAGGGTTATATAGCAATCAGCCCCAGCATTTT.

About this clone: A junction boundary mismatches the germline segment, possibly from a read error. The V and J genes are TRBV6-1 and TRBJ1-2; D is unresolved. Germline CDR1 MNHNS, CDR2 SASEGT. CDR3 length equals 13 residues. CDR3 loop: CASSEDRTYGHTF. CDR3 sequence (DNA): TGTGCCAGCAGTGAAGATCGGACCTATGGCCACACCTTC.

The gene calls are TRBV2 and TRBJ1-2; D call uncertain. The V gene lost 4 bases and the J gene lost 2 bases, with 5 bases spanning the gap. Germline V gene data show CDR1 as SNHLY and CDR2 as FYNNEI. The CDR3 extends over 12 amino acids. Written as DNA, the CDR3 is TGTGCCAGCAGTGCGGGGAACTATGGCTACACCTTC. Its protein product is CASSAGNYGYTF.

The chain recombines TRBV30 with TRBJ1-5; 7 nucleotides align to TRBD1. Trimming took 2 bases from V and 4 from J; bases not matched to a gene: 2. Germline lookup yields CDR1 GTSNPN and CDR2 SVGIG (reference sequence). The CDR3 extends over 13 amino acids. CDR3 in amino acids: CAWSTGVNQPQHF. The CDR3 nucleotides read TGTGCCTGGAGTACAGGGGTAAATCAGCCCCAGCATTTT. The full variable domain, with the rest looked up from reference TRBV30 and TRBJ1-5, is SQTIHQWPATLVQPVGSPLSLECTVEGTSNPNLYWYRQAAGRGLQLLFYSVGIGQISSEVPQNLSASRPQDRQFILSSKKLLLSDSGFYLCAWSTGVNQPQHFGDGTRLSIL.